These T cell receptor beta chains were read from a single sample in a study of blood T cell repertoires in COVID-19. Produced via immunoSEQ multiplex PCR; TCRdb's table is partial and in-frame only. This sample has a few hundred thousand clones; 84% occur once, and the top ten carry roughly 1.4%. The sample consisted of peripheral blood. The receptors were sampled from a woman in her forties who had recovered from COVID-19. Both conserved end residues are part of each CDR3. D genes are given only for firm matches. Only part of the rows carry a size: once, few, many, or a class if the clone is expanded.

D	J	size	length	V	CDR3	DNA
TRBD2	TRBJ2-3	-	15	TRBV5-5	CASSQGLGGGDTQYF	TGTGCCAGCAGCCAAGGACTCGGCGGGGGGGATACGCAGTATTTT
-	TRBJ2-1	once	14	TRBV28	CASSWAGKYNEQFF	TGTGCCAGCAGTTGGGCGGGCAAATACAATGAGCAGTTCTTC
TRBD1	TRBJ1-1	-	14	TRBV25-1	CASTEDRSNTEAFF	TGTGCCAGCACTGAGGACAGGTCGAACACTGAAGCTTTCTTT
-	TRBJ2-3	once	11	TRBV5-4	CASSLTDTQYF	TGTGCCAGCAGCCTCACAGATACGCAGTATTTT
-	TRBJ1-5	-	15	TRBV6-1	CASSEVQVSNQPQHF	TGTGCCAGCAGTGAAGTACAGGTTAGCAATCAGCCCCAGCATTTT
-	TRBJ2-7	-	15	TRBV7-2	CASSLNVLYSYEQYF	TGTGCCAGCAGCTTAAATGTATTATACTCCTACGAGCAGTACTTC
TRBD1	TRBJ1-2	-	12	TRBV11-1	CASSRGLRGYTF	TGTGCCAGCAGCAGGGGGCTAAGAGGCTACACCTTC
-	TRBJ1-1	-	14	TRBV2	CASGPGDLNTEAFF	TGTGCCAGCGGCCCAGGGGACCTGAACACTGAAGCTTTCTTT
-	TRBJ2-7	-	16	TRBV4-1	CASSHVGRRDSYEQYF	TGCGCCAGCAGCCACGTTGGACGGCGGGATTCCTACGAGCAGTACTTC
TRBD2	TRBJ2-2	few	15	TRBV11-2	CASKPLAVNTGELFF	TGTGCCAGCAAACCCCTAGCGGTGAACACCGGGGAGCTGTTTTTT
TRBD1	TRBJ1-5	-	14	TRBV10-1	CASSAGQGSQPQHF	TGCGCCAGCAGCGCCGGACAGGGCTCACAGCCCCAGCATTTT
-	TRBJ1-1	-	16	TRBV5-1	CASSPHGTGMNTEAFF	TGCGCCAGCAGCCCGCACGGGACTGGAATGAACACTGAAGCTTTCTTT
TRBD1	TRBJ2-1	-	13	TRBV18	CASSPRTGDLQFF	TGTGCCAGCTCACCACGGACAGGGGATTTGCAGTTCTTC
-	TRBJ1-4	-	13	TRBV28	CASSIGRIEKLFF	TGTGCCAGCAGTATTGGGAGGATTGAAAAACTGTTTTTT
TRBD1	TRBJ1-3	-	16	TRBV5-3	CARSTRQGLSGNTIYF	TGTGCCAGAAGCACCAGACAGGGACTCTCTGGAAACACCATATATTTT
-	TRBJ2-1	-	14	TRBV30	CAWSRGASYNEQFF	TGTGCCTGGAGTCGGGGGGCTTCCTACAATGAGCAGTTCTTC
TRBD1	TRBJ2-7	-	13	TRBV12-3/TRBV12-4	CASRRSGGAEQYF	TGTGCCAGCAGGCGCTCAGGGGGCGCCGAGCAGTACTTC
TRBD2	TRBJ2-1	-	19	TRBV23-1	CASSQSVSPGTSGYNEQFF	TGCGCCAGCAGTCAATCCGTAAGCCCCGGGACTAGCGGCTACAATGAGCAGTTCTTC
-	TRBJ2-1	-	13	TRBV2	CASSGTNYNEQFF	TGTGCCAGCAGTGGCACTAACTACAATGAGCAGTTCTTC
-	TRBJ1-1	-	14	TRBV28	CASSFTRGRTEAFF	TGTGCCAGCAGTTTCACACGGGGTCGGACTGAAGCTTTCTTT
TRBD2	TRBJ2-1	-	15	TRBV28	CASRGAGLAGPQLFF	TGTGCCAGCAGGGGGGCAGGACTAGCGGGGCCACAGTTGTTCTTC
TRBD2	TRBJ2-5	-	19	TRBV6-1	CASREPSGGGPRGRETQYF	TGTGCCAGCAGGGAACCCTCCGGCGGGGGGCCCCGTGGGAGAGAGACCCAGTACTTC
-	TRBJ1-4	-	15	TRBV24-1	CATSDGFAGLEKLFF	TGTGCCACCAGTGATGGCTTCGCGGGCCTTGAAAAACTGTTTTTT
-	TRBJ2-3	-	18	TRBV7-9	CASSLPDRKFTTSDTQYF	TGTGCCAGCAGTCTTCCGGACAGAAAGTTTACCACATCAGATACGCAGTATTTT
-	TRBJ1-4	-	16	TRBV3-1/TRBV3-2	CASSRSRGATNEKLFF	TGTGCCAGCAGCCGATCACGGGGGGCAACTAATGAAAAACTGTTTTTT
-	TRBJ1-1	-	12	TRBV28	CASSIGGTEAFF	TGTGCCAGCAGCATCGGGGGGACTGAAGCTTTCTTT
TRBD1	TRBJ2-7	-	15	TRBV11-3	CASSYRDRGSYEQYF	TGTGCCAGCAGCTACCGGGACAGGGGCTCCTACGAGCAGTACTTC
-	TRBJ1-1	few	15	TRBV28	CASSSFSSPGTEAFF	TGTGCCAGCAGTTCCTTCTCTAGTCCGGGCACTGAAGCTTTCTTT
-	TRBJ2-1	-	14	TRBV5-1	CASSSDREGNEQFF	TGCGCCAGCAGTTCGGACAGGGAGGGGAATGAGCAGTTCTTC
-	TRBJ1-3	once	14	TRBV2	CASRAGPRQGGIYF	TGTGCCAGCAGGGCCGGGCCGAGGCAGGGAGGCATATATTTT
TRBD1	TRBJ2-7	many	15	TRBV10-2	CASSESGQGSYEQYF	TGCGCCAGCAGTGAGTCTGGACAGGGATCCTACGAGCAGTACTTC
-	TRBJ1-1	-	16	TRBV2	CASSEESGVLNTEAFF	TGTGCCAGCAGTGAAGAGTCGGGGGTACTGAACACTGAAGCTTTCTTT
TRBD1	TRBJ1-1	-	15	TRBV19	CASSETGTDGEVAFF	TGTGCCAGTAGTGAGACCGGGACAGACGGCGAGGTGGCTTTCTTT
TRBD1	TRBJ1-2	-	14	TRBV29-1	CSVEYRTGRYGYTF	TGCAGCGTTGAATATCGGACAGGTCGTTATGGCTACACCTTC
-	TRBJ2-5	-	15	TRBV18	CASSPRQGGQETQYF	TGTGCCAGCTCACCACGACAGGGAGGCCAAGAGACCCAGTACTTC
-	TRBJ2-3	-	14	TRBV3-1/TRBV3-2	CASSQLQGGDTQYF	TGTGCCAGCAGCCAACTACAGGGGGGGGATACGCAGTATTTT
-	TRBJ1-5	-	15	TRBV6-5	CASRLGWQGGQPQHF	TGTGCCAGCCGGTTGGGCTGGCAGGGTGGTCAGCCCCAGCATTTT
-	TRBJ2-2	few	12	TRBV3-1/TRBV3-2	CASRYSTGELFF	TGTGCCAGCCGATACAGCACCGGGGAGCTGTTTTTT
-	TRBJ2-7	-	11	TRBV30	CACSPSGEQYF	TGTGCCTGTTCCCCATCGGGGGAGCAGTACTTC
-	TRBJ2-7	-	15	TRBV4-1	CASSQQTGKGYEQYF	TGCGCCAGCAGCCAACAAACAGGGAAGGGGTACGAGCAGTACTTC
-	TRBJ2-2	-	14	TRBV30	CAWTRDTFPGELFF	TGTGCCTGGACCCGGGACACCTTCCCCGGGGAGCTGTTTTTT
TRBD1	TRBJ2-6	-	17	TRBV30	CAWSPIGTGKGANVLTF	TGTGCCTGGAGTCCTATAGGGACAGGGAAAGGGGCCAACGTCCTGACTTTC
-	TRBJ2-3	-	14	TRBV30	CAWSFLGFTDTQYF	TGTGCCTGGAGTTTCCTCGGGTTTACAGATACGCAGTATTTT
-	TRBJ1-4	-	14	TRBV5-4	CASSLNGVGEKLFF	TGTGCCAGCAGCCTTAACGGGGTCGGGGAAAAACTGTTTTTT
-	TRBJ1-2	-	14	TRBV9	CASSVGPGGYGYTF	TGTGCCAGCAGCGTAGGGCCGGGGGGTTATGGCTACACCTTC
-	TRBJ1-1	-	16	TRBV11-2	CASSLDLRGMNTEAFF	TGTGCCAGCAGCTTAGATTTGCGAGGGATGAACACTGAAGCTTTCTTT
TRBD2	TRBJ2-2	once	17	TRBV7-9	CASRPLAGGPLVGELFF	TGTGCCAGCAGGCCGCTAGCGGGGGGGCCGCTGGTCGGGGAGCTGTTTTTT
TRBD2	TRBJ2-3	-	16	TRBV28	CASRPGTSGGLDTQYF	TGTGCCAGCCGCCCAGGGACTAGCGGGGGGCTAGATACGCAGTATTTT
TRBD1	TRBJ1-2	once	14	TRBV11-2	CASSLGQGGDGYTF	TGTGCCAGCAGCTTAGGACAGGGTGGCGATGGCTACACCTTC
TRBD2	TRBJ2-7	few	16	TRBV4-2	CASSQIGTSGAYEQYF	TGTGCCAGCAGCCAGATAGGTACTAGCGGGGCCTACGAGCAGTACTTC
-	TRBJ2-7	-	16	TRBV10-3	CAISEIPGVVAYEQYF	TGTGCCATCAGTGAGATTCCCGGGGTGGTAGCCTACGAGCAGTACTTC
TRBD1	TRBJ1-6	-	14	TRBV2	CASSKTGGTSPLHF	TGTGCCAGCAGTAAGACAGGGGGGACTTCACCCCTCCACTTT
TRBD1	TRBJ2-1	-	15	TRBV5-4	CASSWGTDSYNEQFF	TGTGCCAGCAGCTGGGGGACAGACTCCTACAATGAGCAGTTCTTC
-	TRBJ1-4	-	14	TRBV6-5	CASSPGNYNEKLFF	TGTGCCAGCAGTCCAGGGAATTATAATGAAAAACTGTTTTTT
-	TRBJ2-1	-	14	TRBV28	CASSLWEAIGEQFF	TGTGCCAGCAGTTTATGGGAAGCGATTGGGGAGCAGTTCTTC